This entry concerns a single T cell receptor (beta chain). Its antigen is as yet unknown. The sample comes from a study of identical twins. Regarding the study as a whole: Zero-insertion results could be subject to partial confounding by invariant MAIT and iNKT cells. Memory repertoires showed no such pattern, whereas abundant cord blood beta clonotypes carried fewer insertions.

With V trimmed by 6 bases and J by 7 bases, 5 bases remained unmatched. The CDR3 runs to 13 residues. TCRdb re-called the 5' RACE reads through MiXCR, storing one row per CDR3 protein. This sample has fewer than 900,000 distinct CDR3 sequences, with roughly 20% found just once. The same data also contributed to another study, on T cells expressing NK-cell markers. This second study notes: Dominant NKG2C+ clonotypes accounted for roughly 1.0-8% of CD8+ T cells in more than 5 donors.

The sample consisted of PBMCs. The TCR originated in a woman aged 18-30 years in good health. The chain is built from TRBV12-3 or TRBV12-4 and TRBJ2-5; TRBD1 aligns across 10 bases. The CDR3, as DNA: TGTGCCAGCAGCTTGACAGGGGGCGCGACCCAGTACTTC. It is translated as CASSLTGGATQYF.